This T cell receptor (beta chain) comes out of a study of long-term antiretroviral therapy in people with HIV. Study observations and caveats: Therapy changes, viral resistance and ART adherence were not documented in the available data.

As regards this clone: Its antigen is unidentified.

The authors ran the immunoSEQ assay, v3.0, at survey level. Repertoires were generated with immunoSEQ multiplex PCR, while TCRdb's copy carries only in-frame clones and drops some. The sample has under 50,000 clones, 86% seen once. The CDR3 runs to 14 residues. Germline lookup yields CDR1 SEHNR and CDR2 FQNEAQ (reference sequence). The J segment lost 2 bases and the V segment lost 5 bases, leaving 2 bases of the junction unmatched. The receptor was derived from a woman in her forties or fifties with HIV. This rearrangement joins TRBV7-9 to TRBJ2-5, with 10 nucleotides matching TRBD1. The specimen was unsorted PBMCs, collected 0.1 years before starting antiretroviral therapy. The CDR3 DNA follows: TGTGCCAGCAGCCCGGACAGGGGGCAAGAGACCCAGTACTTC. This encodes CASSPDRGQETQYF. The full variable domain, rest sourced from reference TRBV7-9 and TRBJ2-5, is DTGVSQNPRHKITKRGQNVTFRCDPISEHNRLYWYRQTLGQGPEFLTYFQNEAQLEKSRLLSDRFSAERPKGSFSTLEIQRTEQGDSAMYLCASSPDRGQETQYFGPGTRLLVL.